These 14 T cell receptor beta chains originate from one sample sequenced in a study of shared clonotypes between healthy human individuals. Some clones are missing from TCRdb's copy, which holds only in-frame ones; the method was immunoSEQ multiplex PCR. The data show approximately 640,000 clones, 90% seen once. The sample consisted of memory CD8+ T cells from PBMCs. The sample's subset: CD45RO+ cells pooled with CCR7-negative TemRA cells. The receptors were gathered from a man younger than 35 in good health. Some clones in this sample may be carry-over from other donors' samples.

The V and J genes are TRBV25-1 and TRBJ1-1, with D hard to call. Germline V gene lookup returns CDR1 MGHDK and CDR2 SYGVNS. CDR3 length equals 14 residues. The V end was cut by 6 bases, the J end by 1 base, with 12 bases between. DNA for the CDR3: TGTGCCAGCAGCCAATTTGGACGGAACACTGAAGCTTTCTTT. It yields the protein CASSQFGRNTEAFF.

About this clone itself: Additional DNA sequences in this sample encode the identical CDR3. The CDR3: CASSQPAGSSYNEQFF. CDR3 bases: TGCGCCAGCAGCCAACCAGCAGGGAGCTCCTACAATGAGCAGTTCTTC. The J gene is TRBJ2-1, the V gene TRBV4-1; the D gene could be TRBD1 or TRBD2 (5 bases each). Trimming pared 2 bases from V and 0 bases from J, leaving 11 bases between. Germline V gene sequence: CDR1 MGHRA, CDR2 YSYEKL. The CDR3 sequence is 16 residues long.

The chain recombines TRBV13 with TRBJ1-5; a weak D match, TRBD1 (5 bases). CDR3 length: 16 residues. V dropped 8 bases and J dropped 4 bases, with 21 bases sitting between them. Germline V gene sequence: CDR1 PRHDT, CDR2 FYEKMQ (reference sequence). In DNA form, the CDR3 reads TGTGCCAGCTCCCGTTTCGCGGACAAAAAGAATCAGCCCCAGCATTTT. This encodes CASSRFADKKNQPQHF. The whole variable domain, filled in from reference TRBV13 and TRBJ1-5, reads AAGVIQSPRHLIKEKRETATLKCYPIPRHDTVYWYQQGPGQDPQFLISFYEKMQSDKGSIPDRFSAQQFSDYHSELNMSSLELGDSALYFCASSRFADKKNQPQHFGDGTRLSIL.

This sequence joins TRBV19 and TRBJ2-2; D might be TRBD2 (6 bases). The germline V gene encodes CDR1 LNHDA and CDR2 SQIVND (reference sequence). V lost 4 bases and J lost 15, with 18 bases in between. The CDR3 loop spans 13 amino acids. DNA of the CDR3: TGTGCCAGTAGTACGGGACTCTACAATGGGTTGTTTTTT. Translating gives CASSTGLYNGLFF.

This chain joins TRBV6-6 and TRBJ1-5; weak D call: TRBD1 (5 bases). V lost 5 bases and J 0 bases, leaving 8 bases between the germline ends. This CDR3 comprises 14 residues. CDR1 and CDR2 from the germline V gene are MNHNY and SVGAGI (reference sequence). The CDR3 loop is CASSPGGSNQPQHF. In DNA form, the CDR3 reads TGTGCCAGCAGTCCGGGGGGTAGCAATCAGCCCCAGCATTTT.

This chain joins TRBV6-5 and TRBJ2-1; D gene uncertain. Trimming removed 2 bases from V and 1 base from J, with 12 bases in between. CDR3 length equals 16 residues. CDR1 MNHEY and CDR2 SVGAGI come from the germline V gene. Here the CDR3 DNA reads TGTGCCAGCAGTTACGAGTGGGCCTCGTCCTACAATGAGCAGTTCTTC. The encoded protein is CASSYEWASSYNEQFF.

The chain joins TRBV27 to TRBJ2-4; the D is unclear. The CDR3 length is 13 residues. Trimming took off 8 bases at V and 1 base at J, with 9 bases between the two ends. Germline V gene data show CDR1 as MNHEY and CDR2 as SMNVEV (reference sequence). The CDR3 DNA reads as TGTGCCAGCGCCATTATGGCCAAAAACATTCAGTACTTC. This translates into CASAIMAKNIQYF.

V and J are TRBV28 and TRBJ2-1; 10 bases are a match to TRBD1. V lost 6 bases to trimming and J lost 2 bases; unmatched junction nucleotides: 4. From germline, CDR1 is MDHEN and CDR2 SYDVKM. The CDR3 covers 15 residues. In DNA form, the CDR3 reads TGTGCCAGCAGCCCAGGACAGGGGGCCTACAATGAGCAGTTCTTC. This gives the protein CASSPGQGAYNEQFF.

The gene calls are TRBV28 and TRBJ2-6; 9 nucleotides match TRBD1. V shed 3 bases, J shed 0 bases, and the junction held 3 bases outside the gene matches. The CDR3 extends over 17 amino acids. Germline V lookup: CDR1 MDHEN, CDR2 SYDVKM. CDR3 protein: CASSFLTGGSGANVLTF. DNA for the CDR3: TGTGCCAGCAGTTTTCTGACAGGGGGCTCTGGGGCCAACGTCCTGACTTTC.

The chain combines TRBV27 with TRBJ2-7; 8 nucleotides align to TRBD1. V shed 2 bases, J shed 6 bases, and the junction held 6 bases outside the gene matches. The CDR3 has 14 amino acids. From germline, CDR1 is MNHEY and CDR2 SMNVEV (reference sequence). The chain's CDR3 is CASSLVDRAGEQYF. The CDR3 DNA is TGTGCCAGCAGTTTAGTGGACAGGGCTGGCGAGCAGTACTTC.

In this sample, this clone turned up a few times. The V and J genes are TRBV19 and TRBJ1-1; D perhaps matches TRBD1 (6 bases). In germline, CDR1 is LNHDA, CDR2 SQIVND (reference sequence). This CDR3 has 16 residues. Trimming took off 3 bases at V and 1 base at J, with 15 bases between the two ends. CDR3 nucleotide sequence: TGTGCCAGTAGTATCGGCCCACGCAGGGGGAACACTGAAGCTTTCTTT. Encoded protein: CASSIGPRRGNTEAFF.

This clone was observed a single time. This chain uses TRBV2 with TRBJ2-5, with D unclear. The germline CDR1 and CDR2 sequences are SNHLY and FYNNEI. The CDR3 is 15 residues long. V was trimmed by 7 bases and J by 9 bases, leaving 24 bases between them. CDR3 in amino acids: CASTDPRDGTFPQYF. The DNA for the CDR3 is TGTGCCAGCACCGACCCTCGAGACGGCACCTTCCCCCAGTACTTC.

This chain connects TRBV6-4 to TRBJ2-1; 11 bases align to TRBD2. Germline V gene sequence: CDR1 MRHNA, CDR2 SNTAGT. The ends lost 3 bases at V and 0 bases at J; junction bases unmatched: 4. This CDR3 comprises 17 residues. The CDR3 here is CASSEVAGGGSYNEQFF. The CDR3 coding sequence is TGTGCCAGCAGTGAGGTAGCGGGAGGGGGCTCCTACAATGAGCAGTTCTTC.

V gene TRBV9 combines with J gene TRBJ1-2; the D is unclear. The CDR3 has 15 amino acids. The germline gives CDR1 SGDLS, CDR2 YYNGEE. Trimming took off 4 bases at V and 4 bases at J, with 17 bases between the two ends. The CDR3 DNA is TGTGCCAGCAGCCTATCTTTAAAACCCGTCTATGGCTACACCTTC. Translated: CASSLSLKPVYGYTF.